This entry lists 32 T cell receptor beta chains sequenced from one sample in a study of cytotoxic CD8 clonotypes in ibrutinib-treated CLL (dated by TCRdb to about 2021). Library construction relied on the immunoSEQ multiplex PCR assay. What TCRdb holds here is the immuneACCESS table cut down to in-frame rearrangements. Part of the clones is not present; checked against another copy, under half of the missing clones reflect an unresolved V gene, and the others are unexplained. The table for this sample lists over 120,000 clones; roughly three quarters of them were counted only once. The ten most abundant clones make up approximately 5.1% of the sample. The sample's time point, from its label and the paper: approximately 25 months on ibrutinib. Sequencing used PBMCs, obtained after 24 months of ibrutinib treatment. These receptor sequences come from a human donor with chronic lymphocytic leukemia.

This clone was picked up a small number of times. The chain uses TRBV29-1 and TRBJ1-1; weak D call: TRBD1 (5 bases). The CDR3 extends over 12 amino acids. Trimming took 7 bases from V and 1 from J, leaving 10 bases between them. Germline lookup yields CDR1 SQVTM and CDR2 ANQGSEA. The CDR3 loop reads CSARDGNTEAFF. The CDR3 DNA sequence: TGCAGCGCCCGGGACGGGAACACTGAAGCTTTCTTT.

The chain links TRBV9 to TRBJ1-4; 11 nucleotides agree with TRBD1. The CDR3 length is 19 residues. J lost 0 bases, V lost 4 bases, and 11 bases had no gene match. In germline, CDR1 is SGDLS, CDR2 YYNGEE. Written as DNA, the CDR3 is TGTGCCAGCAGCACCCGTCCCGGGACAGGGGGTGCAACTAATGAAAAACTGTTTTTT. Protein product: CASSTRPGTGGATNEKLFF.

The V call is TRBV9, the J call TRBJ1-6; 7 bases fit TRBD1. CDR3 length: 16 amino acids. The germline gives CDR1 SGDLS, CDR2 YYNGEE. J lost 3 bases, V lost 0 bases, and 3 bases had no gene match. The CDR3 is CASSVAGGGYNSPLHF. The DNA of the CDR3 is TGTGCCAGCAGCGTAGCAGGGGGTGGCTATAATTCACCCCTCCACTTT.

The chain carries TRBV18 and TRBJ1-1; no clear D gene. CDR1 is KGHSH, CDR2 LQKENI, per germline. Trimming shortened V by 0 bases and J by 1 base, and 6 bases separated the two germline ends. The CDR3 totals 14 residues. The CDR3 coding sequence is TGTGCCAGCTCACCACCGGGAGCGAACACTGAAGCTTTCTTT. Protein: CASSPPGANTEAFF.

This clone was counted once. The chain couples TRBV7-2 to TRBJ2-3, with TRBD1 matching over 10 bases. Trimming took 5 bases from V and 4 from J; bases not matched to a gene: 9. The CDR3 is 16 residues long. Germline-derived CDR1 and CDR2 are SGHTA and FQGNSA. The CDR3 here is CASSPVGQGVADTQYF. CDR3 DNA sequence: TGTGCCAGCAGCCCCGTAGGACAGGGGGTTGCAGATACGCAGTATTTT.

This chain uses TRBV20-1 with TRBJ1-1; a weak D match, TRBD1 (6 bases). The CDR3 has 11 amino acids. Germline V gives CDR1 DFQATT, CDR2 SNEGSKA (reference sequence). Here the CDR3 DNA reads TGCACCCCCGGACAGTGGGCTGAAGCTTTCTTT. Its translation: CTPGQWAEAFF.

CDR3 in amino acids: CAISGGQGAYEQYF. In DNA, the CDR3 is TGTGCCATCAGCGGGGGACAGGGAGCATACGAGCAGTACTTC. The gene calls are TRBV10-3 and TRBJ2-7; TRBD1 matches 9 bases. Germline V lookup: CDR1 ENHRY, CDR2 SYGVKD. The V gene end was trimmed by 6 bases and the J gene end by 4 bases; junction bases not matched to a gene: 7. This CDR3 region has 14 residues.

The rearrangement joins TRBV5-6 to TRBJ2-2; D is ambiguous. Trimming cost V 0 bases and J 1 base, with 7 bases left between them. This CDR3 region has 15 residues. Germline V lookup: CDR1 SGHDT, CDR2 YYEEEE. CDR3 in amino acids: CASSLVGRNTGELFF. CDR3 bases: TGTGCCAGCAGCTTGGTCGGGCGGAACACCGGGGAGCTGTTTTTT.

The chain recombines TRBV4-1 with TRBJ2-1; tentative D call: TRBD2 (5 bases). V was cut by 1 base and J by 0 bases, with 10 bases left in between. Germline assignment: CDR1 MGHRA and CDR2 YSYEKL. This CDR3 contains 16 residues. In nucleotides, the CDR3 is TGCGCCAGCAGCCAAGGCCCTAGCCACTCCTACAATGAGCAGTTCTTC. Translated: CASSQGPSHSYNEQFF.

The genes are TRBV6-7 and TRBJ1-5, with TRBD1 as a possible D gene (6 bases). TRBV6-7 is treated as an ORF (open reading frame) with a function not yet certain. V was shortened by 2 bases and J by 4 bases, with 15 bases between the two germline ends. This CDR3 comprises 16 residues. This CDR3 reads CASSYVGDRLNQPQHF. CDR3 DNA: TGTGCCAGCAGTTACGTGGGCGACAGGCTAAATCAGCCCCAGCATTTT.

CDR3 sequence (DNA): TGTGCCAGCAAGGGGTCGGCAGAAGGAACAGATACGCAGTATTTT. This codes for CASKGSAEGTDTQYF. This chain uses TRBV7-3 with TRBJ2-3; TRBD1 is a possible D gene (5 bases). V was clipped by 7 bases and J by 3 bases, with 17 bases between them. This CDR3 spans 15 amino acids. Germline CDR1 SGHTA, CDR2 FQGTGA.

The chain is built from TRBV5-1 and TRBJ2-5, with a possible D match to TRBD1 (5 bases). V shed 0 bases and J shed 2 bases, with 5 bases lying between them. This CDR3 is 13 amino acids long. CDR1 and CDR2 (germline): SGHRS, YFSETQ. The chain's CDR3 is CASSLGQQETQYF. The CDR3 DNA sequence: TGCGCCAGCAGCTTGGGACAGCAAGAGACCCAGTACTTC.

This chain uses TRBV7-2 with TRBJ2-3; maybe TRBD2 (6 bases). Looked up from germline, CDR1 is SGHTA and CDR2 is FQGNSA. Trimming took 7 bases from V and 0 from J, leaving 14 bases between them. The CDR3 length is 15 residues. CDR3 sequence (DNA): TGTGCCAGCACCCCCCGGGCGGGGAGCACAGATACGCAGTATTTT. Its protein product is CASTPRAGSTDTQYF.

In DNA, the CDR3 is TGTGCCAGCAGCCCCGGTGGGACTAAAGGCCTGGTCGGTGAGCAGTTCTTC. Translating it yields CASSPGGTKGLVGEQFF. The V gene is TRBV11-3, the J gene TRBJ2-1; TRBD2 matches 7 bases. Looked up from germline, CDR1 is SGHNT and CDR2 is YENEEA. With V trimmed by 5 bases and J by 9 bases, 19 bases remained unmatched. The CDR3 is made up of 17 amino acids.

V is TRBV5-1 and J is TRBJ1-3; D might be TRBD1 (6 bases). The germline gives CDR1 SGHRS, CDR2 YFSETQ. The CDR3 covers 16 residues. V lost 0 bases and J lost 1, with 11 bases in between. The DNA for the CDR3 is TGCGCCAGCAGCTTGGCCCCAGGGGCGTCTGGAAACACCATATATTTT. It is translated as CASSLAPGASGNTIYF.

The CDR3 sequence: CASSPPRGGGEYEQYF. CDR3 DNA sequence: TGTGCCAGCTCACCACCCAGGGGTGGGGGAGAGTACGAGCAGTACTTC. This chain links TRBV18 with TRBJ2-7; maybe TRBD1 (6 bases). Germline CDR1 KGHSH, CDR2 LQKENI. CDR3 length: 16 residues. Trimming took 0 bases from V and 4 from J, leaving 16 bases between them.

The chain is built from TRBV6-4 and TRBJ1-1, with D unclear. Germline CDR1 is MRHNA and CDR2 is SNTAGT. CDR3 length: 18 residues. V lost 6 bases and J 3 bases, leaving 26 bases between the germline ends. For the CDR3, the DNA is TGTGCCAGCAGCCCCCGGGAGTTGGGTCGTGTCGGGTACACTGAAGCTTTCTTT. Its translation: CASSPRELGRVGYTEAFF.

This clone was observed a handful of times. This chain links TRBV19 with TRBJ2-2; 10 nucleotides align to TRBD2. The germline V gene encodes CDR1 LNHDA and CDR2 SQIVND (reference sequence). With V trimmed by 7 bases and J by 0 bases, 11 bases remained unmatched. The CDR3 length is 18 residues. The CDR3 coding sequence is TGTGCCAGTACCCCAGCGGGGGGGCGGGCTGCGAACACCGGGGAGCTGTTTTTT. Protein product: CASTPAGGRAANTGELFF.

The V gene is TRBV10-3, the J gene TRBJ1-5; maybe TRBD1 (5 bases). With 6 bases removed from V and 0 bases from J, the gap between germline ends came to 12 bases. The germline V gene has CDR1 ENHRY and CDR2 SYGVKD. The CDR3 totals 15 residues. In DNA form, the CDR3 reads TGTGCCATCAGCTCGGGACCGGATAGCAATCAGCCCCAGCATTTT. Residues: CAISSGPDSNQPQHF.

This chain joins TRBV7-9 and TRBJ1-5; no definite D call. The CDR3 covers 13 residues. Germline V gene sequence: CDR1 SEHNR, CDR2 FQNEAQ (reference sequence). The V and J ends lost 8 bases and 8 bases respectively, with 16 bases between them. CDR3 in amino acids: CASGGQAWEPQHF. The CDR3 nucleotides are TGTGCCAGCGGAGGGCAGGCTTGGGAGCCCCAGCATTTT.

This chain uses TRBV4-3 with TRBJ2-2, with TRBD1 as a possible D gene (6 bases). Trimming took 4 bases from V and 7 from J, leaving 10 bases between them. The V gene's germline CDR1 is LGHNA and CDR2 YSLEER. The CDR3 loop spans 13 amino acids. The CDR3 sequence is CASSLHRVGELFF. In DNA, the CDR3 is TGCGCCAGCAGCCTCCACAGGGTCGGGGAGCTGTTTTTT.

The J gene is TRBJ1-4, the V gene TRBV5-4; a weak D match, TRBD1 (6 bases). CDR3 length: 16 amino acids. CDR1 and CDR2 (germline): SGHNT, YYREEE (reference sequence). V lost 4 bases to trimming and J lost 3 bases, with 16 bases between them. This CDR3 reads CASSPGGARANEKLFF. The CDR3 region has the DNA TGTGCCAGCAGCCCCGGGGGGGCGCGGGCTAATGAAAAACTGTTTTTT.

The chain uses TRBV14 and TRBJ2-7, with D unresolved. Germline CDR1 SGHDN, CDR2 FVKESK. The CDR3 sequence is 12 residues long. The V end lost 6 bases, the J end lost 2 bases, and 8 bases lay between the germline ends. The CDR3 sequence is CASRGSTYEQYF. The CDR3 DNA reads as TGTGCCAGCAGGGGCAGTACCTACGAGCAGTACTTC.

The V gene is TRBV11-1, the J gene TRBJ2-7; no definite D call. Trimming removed 1 base at V and 7 bases at J, with 11 bases between. Germline CDR1 reads SGHAT; CDR2 reads FQDESV (reference sequence). This CDR3 contains 13 residues. CDR3 sequence (DNA): TGTGCCAGCAGCTTAGTACGGGTCCGGGAGCAGTACTTC. Residues: CASSLVRVREQYF. Full variable domain (remainder filled in from reference TRBV11-1 and TRBJ2-7): EAEVAQSPRYKITEKSQAVAFWCDPISGHATLYWYRQILGQGPELLVQFQDESVVDDSQLPKDRFSAERLKGVDSTLKIQPAELGDSAMYLCASSLVRVREQYFGPGTRLTVT.

Only one count was recorded for this clone. The V and J genes are TRBV7-2 and TRBJ2-1, with TRBD2 identical over 10 bases. The CDR3 loop spans 15 amino acids. Germline CDR1 is SGHTA and CDR2 is FQGNSA. Unmatched junction bases numbered 9, after V lost 5 bases and J lost 8 bases. The CDR3 region has the DNA TGTGCCAGCAGCCACATAGCGGGAGGATCTCATGAGCAGTTCTTC. Translating gives CASSHIAGGSHEQFF.

V and J are TRBV5-1 and TRBJ2-6; 9 nucleotides agree with TRBD2. Germline V gene lookup returns CDR1 SGHRS and CDR2 YFSETQ. Trimming took 5 bases from V and 0 from J; bases not matched to a gene: 15. The CDR3 sequence is 20 residues long. The chain's CDR3 is CASSLLGTSKMPSGANVLTF. CDR3 DNA sequence: TGCGCCAGCAGTCTTCTCGGGACTAGCAAAATGCCCTCTGGGGCCAACGTCCTGACTTTC.

In this sample, this clone turned up a few times. This CDR3 is CASSVEQGYGYTF. The CDR3 nucleotides read TGTGCCAGCAGCGTAGAACAGGGCTATGGCTACACCTTC. The chain carries TRBV9 and TRBJ1-2; TRBD1 might be the D (6 bases). From germline, CDR1 is SGDLS and CDR2 YYNGEE. Trimming cost V 0 bases and J 4 bases, with 7 bases left between them. The CDR3 has 13 amino acids.

The count of this clone is one. V and J are TRBV4-2 and TRBJ2-7; D unclear. The germline gives CDR1 LGHNA, CDR2 YNFKEQ. The V end lost 0 bases, the J end lost 6 bases, and 3 bases lay between the germline ends. The CDR3 has 11 amino acids. The CDR3 coding sequence is TGTGCCAGCAGCCAAGAGAGCGAGCAGTACTTC. This codes for CASSQESEQYF.

The chain has TRBV7-9 and TRBJ1-3, with D unresolved. Trimming left V 3 bases short and J 8 bases short, with 11 bases between. The length of the CDR3 is 13 residues. Germline CDR1 is SEHNR and CDR2 is FQNEAQ (reference sequence). The CDR3: CASSFAGEDTIYF. For the CDR3, the DNA is TGTGCCAGCAGCTTTGCTGGGGAAGACACCATATATTTT. Full variable domain (outside the CDR3, taken from reference TRBV7-9 and TRBJ1-3): DTGVSQNPRHKITKRGQNVTFRCDPISEHNRLYWYRQTLGQGPEFLTYFQNEAQLEKSRLLSDRFSAERPKGSFSTLEIQRTEQGDSAMYLCASSFAGEDTIYFGEGSWLTVV.

The chain combines TRBV7-9 with TRBJ1-1, with D possibly TRBD1 on 6 matching bases. V was shortened by 5 bases and J by 1 base, with 11 bases between the two germline ends. This CDR3 is 14 amino acids long. CDR1 and CDR2 from the germline V gene are SEHNR and FQNEAQ (reference sequence). The CDR3 spells CASSHPDRNTEAFF. DNA for the CDR3: TGTGCCAGCAGCCACCCGGACAGGAACACTGAAGCTTTCTTT.

The chain combines TRBV9 with TRBJ1-3, with D perhaps matching TRBD1 (6 bases). Trimming took off 2 bases at V and 0 bases at J, with 12 bases between the two ends. The CDR3 is 16 amino acids. Germline-derived CDR1 and CDR2 are SGDLS and YYNGEE. The CDR3 nucleotides are TGTGCCAGCAGCGTGGGACACCCTTTCTCTGGAAACACCATATATTTT. Its protein is CASSVGHPFSGNTIYF.

The chain employs TRBV7-3 and TRBJ1-6, with a possible D match to TRBD1 (5 bases). Looked up from germline, CDR1 is SGHTA and CDR2 is FQGTGA. V was trimmed by 1 base and J by 9 bases, leaving 10 bases between them. CDR3 length: 14 residues. This CDR3 reads CASSLIPGGSPLHF. CDR3 DNA: TGTGCCAGCAGCTTAATTCCCGGGGGTTCACCCCTCCACTTT.